A single sample gave rise to the 29 T cell receptor beta chains below, sequenced in a study of blood T cell repertoires in COVID-19. The method was immunoSEQ multiplex PCR; TCRdb's version includes in-frame clones alone and lacks a portion of them. The table lists 200,000 to 250,000 clones, 70% to 90% of them singletons, with about 4.8% in the top ten. The sample comprised peripheral blood. The origin of the receptors is a woman in her 40s with acute or convalescent COVID-19.

The V and J genes are TRBV19 and TRBJ1-2; 8 nucleotides align to TRBD1. Germline CDR1 and CDR2: LNHDA and SQIVND (reference sequence). V trimming: 5 bases; J trimming: 5 bases; junction bases outside the gene matches: 7. This CDR3 contains 14 residues. This CDR3 reads CASSFGTGRYGYTF. In DNA form, the CDR3 reads TGTGCCAGTAGTTTCGGGACAGGCCGATATGGCTACACCTTC.

V and J are TRBV9 and TRBJ1-2; the D gene is possibly TRBD1 (6 bases). Germline CDR1 and CDR2: SGDLS and YYNGEE. The V end was cut by 3 bases, the J end by 0 bases, with 15 bases between. The CDR3 consists of 16 residues. In nucleotides, the CDR3 is TGTGCCAGCAGCGACGCGTGGACAGACCCTAACTATGGCTACACCTTC. Translation gives CASSDAWTDPNYGYTF.

This clone has only a few counts. This chain links TRBV6-4 with TRBJ1-2; TRBD1 is a possible D gene (5 bases). The CDR3 extends over 15 amino acids. CDR1 is MRHNA, CDR2 SNTAGT, per germline. V shed 5 bases and J shed 2 bases, with 15 bases lying between them. The CDR3 is CASSPQTGQNYGYTF. The CDR3 DNA sequence: TGTGCCAGCAGTCCTCAAACTGGACAAAACTATGGCTACACCTTC.

The V and J genes are TRBV7-9 and TRBJ1-4; a possible D gene is TRBD1 (6 bases). The ends were cut back, 4 bases at V and 2 bases at J, with 11 bases in the middle. In germline, CDR1 is SEHNR, CDR2 FQNEAQ (reference sequence). CDR3 length: 15 residues. The CDR3 loop is CASSSQGPTNEKLFF. The CDR3 nucleotides are TGTGCCAGCAGCTCCCAGGGGCCTACTAATGAAAAACTGTTTTTT. The whole variable domain, remainder taken from reference TRBV7-9 and TRBJ1-4, is DTGVSQNPRHKITKRGQNVTFRCDPISEHNRLYWYRQTLGQGPEFLTYFQNEAQLEKSRLLSDRFSAERPKGSFSTLEIQRTEQGDSAMYLCASSSQGPTNEKLFFGSGTQLSVL.

This clone has at least ten counts. The V call is TRBV11-3, the J call TRBJ1-1; D possibly corresponds to TRBD1 (6 bases). The CDR3 is made up of 14 amino acids. V was pared by 5 bases and J by 1 base, with 11 bases between. Per the germline V gene, CDR1 is SGHNT and CDR2 is YENEEA. The chain's CDR3 is CASSQDSQNTEAFF. The CDR3 DNA is TGTGCCAGCAGCCAGGACAGCCAGAACACTGAAGCTTTCTTT. Based on the CDR3 plus reference TRBV11-3 and TRBJ1-1, the full variable domain is EAGVVQSPRYKIIEKKQPVAFWCNPISGHNTLYWYLQNLGQGPELLIRYENEEAVDDSQLPKDRFSAERLKGVDSTLKIQPAELGDSAVYLCASSQDSQNTEAFFGQGTRLTVV.

The chain is built from TRBV9 and TRBJ2-1; D is unresolved. The CDR3 length is 13 residues. V was trimmed by 4 bases and J by 4 bases, leaving 9 bases between them. Germline V gene data show CDR1 as SGDLS and CDR2 as YYNGEE. CDR3 sequence (DNA): TGTGCCAGCAGCCACGCAGCGTACAATGAGCAGTTCTTC. Protein: CASSHAAYNEQFF.

The V call is TRBV2, the J call TRBJ2-3; 14 bases agree with TRBD2. The V gene end was trimmed by 6 bases and the J gene end by 0 bases; junction bases not matched to a gene: 8. CDR1 is SNHLY, CDR2 FYNNEI, per germline. The CDR3 loop spans 18 amino acids. The CDR3 region has the DNA TGTGCCAGCAGCGACGGGACTAGCGGGGGCCCTAGCACAGATACGCAGTATTTT. Residues: CASSDGTSGGPSTDTQYF.

This chain connects TRBV7-2 to TRBJ2-5; TRBD2 aligns across 7 bases. The V gene end was trimmed by 5 bases and the J gene end by 2 bases; junction bases not matched to a gene: 11. From germline, CDR1 is SGHTA and CDR2 FQGNSA. The CDR3 covers 16 residues. CDR3 amino acids: CASSARGGGGQETQYF. CDR3 coding DNA: TGTGCCAGCAGCGCCCGCGGGGGTGGGGGGCAAGAGACCCAGTACTTC.

V and J are TRBV6-5 and TRBJ2-3, with 8 bases that match TRBD2. CDR1 MNHEY and CDR2 SVGAGI come from the germline V gene. With 10 bases clipped from V and 3 bases from J, the junction kept 12 bases outside the gene matches. The CDR3 contains 15 residues. The CDR3 region has the DNA TGTGCCATCCAAGAGGCGGGGGGAATAACAGATACGCAGTATTTT. Translated, it gives CAIQEAGGITDTQYF.

The J gene is TRBJ1-5, the V gene TRBV2; 8 nucleotides match TRBD1. This CDR3 has 15 amino acids. Germline V CDR1 and CDR2: SNHLY, FYNNEI. The V and J ends lost 3 bases and 5 bases, in that order; junction bases with no gene match: 6. The CDR3: CASSDGRGLYQPQHF. The CDR3 DNA follows: TGTGCCAGCAGTGACGGCAGGGGGCTATATCAGCCCCAGCATTTT.

This chain connects TRBV27 to TRBJ1-2; unclear D gene. Trimming shortened V by 5 bases and J by 0 bases, and 7 bases separated the two germline ends. This CDR3 spans 13 amino acids. The germline V gene has CDR1 MNHEY and CDR2 SMNVEV (reference sequence). CDR3 bases: TGTGCCAGCAGTCCTACAGCTAACTATGGCTACACCTTC. This gives the protein CASSPTANYGYTF.

CDR3 residues: CASSTLGRGGDEKLFF. The CDR3 nucleotides read TGCGCCAGCAGCACTCTAGGGAGGGGGGGGGATGAAAAACTGTTTTTT. The rearrangement links TRBV4-1 to TRBJ1-4, with D perhaps TRBD1 (6 bases). The CDR3 is made up of 16 amino acids. Germline V gene lookup returns CDR1 MGHRA and CDR2 YSYEKL. V shed 5 bases and J shed 6 bases, with 19 bases lying between them.

This chain uses TRBV12-5 with TRBJ1-2, with a possible D match to TRBD1 (5 bases). The CDR3 has 14 residues. CDR1 and CDR2 (germline): LGHNT, FRNRAP. The V end lost 3 bases, the J end lost 3 bases, and 11 bases lay between the germline ends. CDR3 sequence reads: CASGFIGADYGYTF. In DNA form, the CDR3 reads TGTGCTAGTGGTTTTATAGGGGCAGACTATGGCTACACCTTC. Full variable domain (outside the CDR3, taken from reference TRBV12-5 and TRBJ1-2): DARVTQTPRHKVTEMGQEVTMRCQPILGHNTVFWYRQTMMQGLELLAYFRNRAPLDDSGMPKDRFSAEMPDATLATLKIQPSEPRDSAVYFCASGFIGADYGYTFGSGTRLTVV.

The chain employs TRBV10-3 and TRBJ2-1; D uncertain. With 4 bases removed from V and 5 bases from J, the gap between germline ends came to 9 bases. CDR1 and CDR2 from the germline V gene are ENHRY and SYGVKD. The CDR3 loop spans 13 amino acids. CDR3 DNA: TGTGCCATCAGTGTTCAGGTGAACAATGAGCAGTTCTTC. Protein product: CAISVQVNNEQFF.

The V gene is TRBV4-1, the J gene TRBJ1-3, with D tentatively TRBD1 (6 bases). Trimming took 1 base from V and 2 from J, leaving 9 bases between them. This CDR3 contains 15 residues. Germline V gene sequence: CDR1 MGHRA, CDR2 YSYEKL. CDR3 residues: CASSQVTGTGNTIYF. CDR3 coding DNA: TGCGCCAGCAGCCAAGTCACAGGGACTGGAAACACCATATATTTT.

V gene TRBV10-1 combines with J gene TRBJ1-1; unclear D gene. The germline gives CDR1 WNHNN, CDR2 SYGVQD (reference sequence). Trimming stripped 3 bases from V and 1 base from J, with 18 bases between. This CDR3 is 17 amino acids long. For the CDR3, the DNA is TGCGCCAGCAGTGACACACGGAATCCAACGGGGAACACTGAAGCTTTCTTT. This codes for CASSDTRNPTGNTEAFF.

This sequence joins TRBV6-5 and TRBJ2-7; 8 bases agree with TRBD1. CDR1 is MNHEY and CDR2 is SVGAGI in the germline V gene. V dropped 6 bases and J dropped 7; count of bases not matched to a gene: 14. The CDR3 runs to 15 residues. The CDR3 sequence: CASSRGQGVGWEQYV. Here the CDR3 DNA reads TGTGCCAGCAGCCGTGGACAGGGTGTAGGGTGGGAGCAGTACGTC.

This chain joins TRBV10-3 and TRBJ2-5; 10 bases are shared with TRBD2. The germline gives CDR1 ENHRY, CDR2 SYGVKD. The V segment lost 4 bases and the J segment 2 bases; nucleotides outside the gene matches: 10. This CDR3 comprises 17 residues. The CDR3 region is CAISVGSALAGQETQYF. As DNA, the CDR3 is TGTGCCATCAGTGTAGGGTCCGCACTAGCGGGGCAAGAGACCCAGTACTTC.

V gene TRBV18 combines with J gene TRBJ2-3; the D is unclear. In germline, CDR1 is KGHSH, CDR2 LQKENI. Between the trimmed V and J ends, which lost 0 bases and 0 bases, there was a span of 10 bases. The CDR3 contains 16 residues. The CDR3 nucleotides are TGTGCCAGCTCACCACCGATGAGTGCAAGCACAGATACGCAGTATTTT. Translating it yields CASSPPMSASTDTQYF.

This chain joins TRBV5-1 and TRBJ2-3, with TRBD2 matching over 7 bases. The V segment lost 1 base and the J segment 2 bases; nucleotides outside the gene matches: 10. The CDR3 length is 17 residues. Germline V gene lookup returns CDR1 SGHRS and CDR2 YFSETQ. CDR3 nucleotides: TGCGCCAGCAGCTTGTTCAACCCGACTAGCACCACAGATACGCAGTATTTT. The encoded protein is CASSLFNPTSTTDTQYF.

V and J are TRBV6-1 and TRBJ1-4; tentatively, D is TRBD1 (5 bases). Per germline, CDR1 MNHNS and CDR2 SASEGT. Trimming cost V 3 bases and J 4 bases, with 15 bases left between them. This CDR3 comprises 16 residues. The CDR3 region has the DNA TGTGCCAGCAGTGATGAGTGGAGGGGCAATAATGAAAAACTGTTTTTT. This sequence encodes CASSDEWRGNNEKLFF.

The chain combines TRBV6-5 with TRBJ2-7, with TRBD1 matching over 8 bases. CDR3 length equals 15 residues. Germline CDR1 is MNHEY and CDR2 is SVGAGI. With 0 bases clipped from V and 7 bases from J, the junction kept 8 bases outside the gene matches. The CDR3 region has the DNA TGTGCCAGCAGTTACTCCGGCTCCACAGGGGGAGAGCAGTACGTC. Its protein is CASSYSGSTGGEQYV.

V gene TRBV6-5 combines with J gene TRBJ2-1, with 9 bases fitting TRBD2. The germline gives CDR1 MNHEY, CDR2 SVGAGI. J was trimmed by 4 bases and V by 3 bases; bases with no gene match: 4. CDR3 size: 15 residues. The CDR3 nucleotides are TGTGCCAGCAGTTATAAGCGGGGGGCTTACAATGAGCAGTTCTTC. Its translation: CASSYKRGAYNEQFF.

CDR3 sequence (DNA): TGTGCCACCAGTGATTTGTGGCATTTCTCCTACGAGCAGTACGTC. Its protein product is CATSDLWHFSYEQYV. V gene TRBV24-1 combines with J gene TRBJ2-7; D gene uncertain. V lost 0 bases, J lost 0 bases, and 8 bases lay in between. This CDR3 comprises 15 residues. Looked up from germline, CDR1 is KGHDR and CDR2 is SFDVKD.

This clone came up once. The rearrangement uses TRBV6-1 and TRBJ2-5, with TRBD2 matching 8 bases. With V trimmed by 10 bases and J by 10 bases, 14 bases remained unmatched. Germline-derived CDR1 and CDR2 are MNHNS and SASEGT. The CDR3 has 13 amino acids. CDR3 loop: CATQTSAGASQYF. The CDR3 nucleotides read TGTGCCACCCAGACTAGCGCGGGGGCAAGCCAGTACTTC.

The chain uses TRBV30 and TRBJ1-1; no definite D call. The CDR3 extends over 13 amino acids. Germline CDR1 reads GTSNPN; CDR2 reads SVGIG (reference sequence). V lost 4 bases, J lost 11 bases, and 20 bases lay in between. The CDR3 loop reads CAWIPPPSAVAFF. The CDR3 DNA is TGTGCCTGGATCCCACCCCCATCCGCGGTTGCTTTCTTT.

This clone was seen only once. This chain connects TRBV3-1 (or the pseudogene TRBV3-2) to TRBJ1-2; the D gene is possibly TRBD1 (5 bases). CDR1 is LGHDT and CDR2 is YNNKEL in the germline V gene (reference sequence). The V and J ends lost 0 bases and 8 bases respectively, with 10 bases between them. The CDR3 covers 13 residues. CDR3 sequence: CASSQDRGRGYTF. The CDR3 DNA reads TGTGCCAGCAGCCAAGATCGGGGGAGAGGCTACACCTTC.

CDR3 coding DNA: TGTGCCAGCAGTTTACAGAACACTGAAGCTTTCTTT. Protein sequence: CASSLQNTEAFF. The chain joins TRBV27 to TRBJ1-1; D is undetermined. V lost 2 bases and J lost 1, with 2 bases in between. Germline V gene data show CDR1 as MNHEY and CDR2 as SMNVEV (reference sequence). This CDR3 region has 12 residues.

V gene TRBV15 combines with J gene TRBJ1-5, with 8 bases that match TRBD1. The V gene end was trimmed by 1 base and the J gene end by 2 bases; junction bases not matched to a gene: 1. Germline V lookup: CDR1 LNHNV, CDR2 YYDKDF (reference sequence). The CDR3 has 15 residues. The chain's CDR3 is CATSRVGQGNQPQHF. CDR3 nucleotide sequence: TGTGCCACCAGCAGAGTGGGACAGGGCAATCAGCCCCAGCATTTT.